Given below is one T cell receptor beta chain in context. Antigen specificity is unknown. Described time point: cycle 4 day 1 (C4D1), after five to seven weeks of nivolumab. Each patient's relapse followed autologous stem cell transplantation, and brentuximab vedotin exposure varied. These data come from a study of PD-1 blockade in classical Hodgkin lymphoma. Study summary: The nivolumab dose that patients received was 3 mg/kg, given intravenously every 2 weeks. Study outcomes and limitations: CD4+ TCR diversity rose significantly by C4D1, and CD8+ TCR diversity did not. Complete responders had baseline diversity similar to newly diagnosed patients.

The CDR3 has 14 residues. Germline V gene sequence: CDR1 LNHDA, CDR2 SQIVND (reference sequence). Trimming took off 6 bases at V and 7 bases at J, with 15 bases between the two ends. Some clones are missing from TCRdb's copy, which holds only in-frame ones; the method was immunoSEQ multiplex PCR. The sample lists some 27,000 clones, roughly 75% seen once, with 15% to 20% in the top ten. This sequence was found in a human donor with classical Hodgkin lymphoma. The rearrangement uses TRBV19 and TRBJ2-2, with D possibly matching TRBD1 (5 bases). The sample in question was peripheral blood mononuclear cells (PBMCs), obtained before the fourth cycle of nivolumab. The CDR3 reads CASSKGREYGELFF. The CDR3 nucleotides read TGTGCCAGTAGCAAGGGGCGAGAGTACGGGGAGCTGTTTTTT.